The source of this TCR beta chain is a study of T-cell reconstitution after alpha-beta-depleted transplantation in children. In its sample, this clonotype was seen many times. What it binds is not known. This sample's TCRbeta library carried unique molecular identifier barcodes. TCRdb itself ran the PCR reads through MiXCR, one entry per CDR3 protein. The sample has about 300,000 distinct CDR3 sequences; approximately 7.3% are singletons. Findings and limits, study-wide: A year post-transplant, T-cell counts and diversity derived mostly from newly produced T cells. The high TCRbeta diversity at day 60 in some patients came from surviving recipient T cells and thymic progenitors. Alpha-beta T cells present about two months after transplant were reported to originate from several hundred expanded graft clones.

Germline lookup yields CDR1 DFQATT and CDR2 SNEGSKA (reference sequence). J lost 2 bases, V lost 4 bases, and 4 bases had no gene match. The CDR3 sequence is 15 residues long. This rearrangement joins TRBV20-1 to TRBJ2-3; the match to TRBD2 covers 12 bases. The TCR was taken from a female patient between 2 and 15 years old who had a stem cell transplant for Fanconi anemia, so the T cells may come from the graft donor. The sequencing used peripheral blood, collected 360 days after TCRalphabeta/CD19-depleted stem cell transplant. The CDR3 sequence: CSAKGLAGNTDTQYF. The CDR3 DNA reads as TGCAGTGCTAAAGGACTAGCGGGGAACACAGATACGCAGTATTTT.